The 18 T cell receptor beta chains reported below all come from one sample, sequenced in a study of T cell changes during pregnancy in multiple sclerosis. The protocol was immunoSEQ multiplex PCR, while the TCRdb copy is restricted to in-frame clones and leaves out a portion. This sample has more than 35,000 clones; 90% to 95% occur once, and the top ten carry around 0.5%. This specimen was CD4+ T cells from peripheral blood mononuclear cells, taken in the third trimester of pregnancy. These receptors were collected from a female donor in good health, enrolled as a control in a pregnancy study.

DNA for the CDR3: TGTGCCAGCAGTTTAAAGTTCGCGGCCGCTAGCCGTTCCTACGAGCAGTACTTC. Encoded protein: CASSLKFAAASRSYEQYF. V and J are TRBV27 and TRBJ2-7, with D possibly matching TRBD2 (5 bases). The ends were cut back, 2 bases at V and 1 base at J, with 21 bases in the middle. Looked up from germline, CDR1 is MNHEY and CDR2 is SMNVEV (reference sequence). This CDR3 comprises 18 residues.

The chain carries TRBV27 and TRBJ2-7; TRBD2 agrees at 7 bases. Per germline, CDR1 MNHEY and CDR2 SMNVEV (reference sequence). The ends lost 6 bases at V and 5 bases at J; junction bases unmatched: 19. This CDR3 is built from 17 residues. Here the CDR3 reads CASSRGGAGLRLDEQYF. The CDR3, as DNA: TGTGCCAGCAGCCGGGGTGGAGCGGGGCTCCGGCTAGACGAGCAGTACTTC.

The chain uses TRBV6-5 and TRBJ2-2, with TRBD1 matching over 8 bases. Per germline, CDR1 MNHEY and CDR2 SVGAGI. The CDR3 runs to 14 residues. The trim removed 7 bases at V and 7 bases at J, leaving 8 bases unmatched. This CDR3 reads CASTKGQGNGELFF. The CDR3 DNA is TGTGCCAGCACCAAAGGACAGGGAAACGGGGAGCTGTTTTTT.

This clone was detected only once. The V gene is TRBV7-2, the J gene TRBJ1-4, with D maybe TRBD1 (5 bases). The CDR3 consists of 15 residues. Trimming took 4 bases from V and 8 from J, leaving 17 bases between them. Germline V gene sequence: CDR1 SGHTA, CDR2 FQGNSA. CDR3 amino acids: CASSSRGSGEEKLFF. The DNA of the CDR3 is TGTGCCAGCAGCTCGAGGGGCAGCGGGGAAGAAAAACTGTTTTTT. Together with reference TRBV7-2 and TRBJ1-4, the CDR3 gives the full variable domain: GAGVSQSPSNKVTEKGKDVELRCDPISGHTALYWYRQSLGQGLEFLIYFQGNSAPDKSGLPSDRFSAERTGGSVSTLTIQRTQQEDSAVYLCASSSRGSGEEKLFFGSGTQLSVL.

The chain joins TRBV28 to TRBJ2-7; tentative D call: TRBD1 (6 bases). The CDR3 is 15 residues long. Germline V gene sequence: CDR1 MDHEN, CDR2 SYDVKM. The ends were cut back, 6 bases at V and 3 bases at J, with 18 bases in the middle. This CDR3 is CASRATGTPLYEQYF. DNA for the CDR3: TGTGCCAGCAGAGCCACAGGGACCCCCCTCTACGAGCAGTACTTC.

This clone was seen a handful of times. The chain joins TRBV6-5 to TRBJ1-2; 9 bases align to TRBD1. The germline V gene encodes CDR1 MNHEY and CDR2 SVGAGI. The CDR3 is 16 amino acids. With V trimmed by 2 bases and J by 4 bases, 8 bases remained unmatched. CDR3 nucleotide sequence: TGTGCCAGCAGTTACATTAGAACAGGGGGCCTCTATGGCTACACCTTC. It translates to CASSYIRTGGLYGYTF.

This clone appeared once. The V call is TRBV18, the J call TRBJ1-6, with D maybe TRBD1 (5 bases). This CDR3 has 15 residues. V lost 6 bases to trimming and J lost 10 bases, with 19 bases between them. Germline values: CDR1 KGHSH, CDR2 LQKENI. DNA of the CDR3: TGTGCCAGCTCCCCGGGGGAGAACCTCGGATCACCCCTCCACTTT. Protein sequence: CASSPGENLGSPLHF.

This clone is a singleton in its sample. The V gene is TRBV19, the J gene TRBJ2-7; 12 nucleotides agree with TRBD2. Germline V gene sequence: CDR1 LNHDA, CDR2 SQIVND (reference sequence). This CDR3 contains 15 residues. The ends lost 8 bases at V and 3 bases at J; junction bases unmatched: 8. The CDR3 is CASGYPGLAGYEQYF. CDR3 nucleotides: TGTGCCAGTGGCTATCCGGGACTAGCGGGCTACGAGCAGTACTTC.

The CDR3 DNA is TGTGCCAGCAGTTTACTAGCCCGGGAGACCCAGTACTTC. Translating gives CASSLLARETQYF. The chain carries TRBV28 and TRBJ2-5; D perhaps matches TRBD2 (5 bases). The CDR3 has 13 amino acids. Germline values: CDR1 MDHEN, CDR2 SYDVKM. V was clipped by 2 bases and J by 5 bases, with 9 bases between them. The variable domain in full, with the rest retrieved from reference TRBV28 and TRBJ2-5, is DVKVTQSSRYLVKRTGEKVFLECVQDMDHENMFWYRQDPGLGLRLIYFSYDVKMKEKGDIPEGYSVSREKKERFSLILESASTNQTSMYLCASSLLARETQYFGPGTRLLVL.

This chain uses TRBV23-1 with TRBJ2-5, with 9 bases lining up with TRBD1. TRBV23-1 counts as an open reading frame of uncertain function. The CDR3 totals 13 residues. J lost 3 bases, V lost 10 bases, and 6 bases had no gene match. The CDR3: CATKRTGEETQYF. As DNA, the CDR3 is TGCGCCACCAAAAGGACAGGGGAAGAGACCCAGTACTTC.

The rearrangement links TRBV5-1 to TRBJ2-2; D is unresolved. This CDR3 is built from 14 residues. V lost 2 bases, J lost 3 bases, and 8 bases lay in between. Germline V lookup: CDR1 SGHRS, CDR2 YFSETQ. The DNA of the CDR3 is TGCGCCAGCAGCTTTCTTCCGGACACCGGGGAGCTGTTTTTT. The encoded protein is CASSFLPDTGELFF.

The rearrangement joins TRBV11-3 to TRBJ2-3; no definite D call. The CDR3 has 13 residues. V shed 5 bases and J shed 0 bases, with 6 bases lying between them. In germline, CDR1 is SGHNT, CDR2 YENEEA. This chain's CDR3 is CASSGPSTDTQYF. The CDR3 coding sequence is TGTGCCAGCAGCGGCCCTAGCACAGATACGCAGTATTTT.

The J gene is TRBJ2-1, the V gene TRBV28; 9 nucleotides line up with TRBD2. The CDR3 has 15 amino acids. The trim removed 3 bases at V and 10 bases at J, leaving 10 bases unmatched. CDR1 is MDHEN, CDR2 SYDVKM, per germline. The CDR3 region has the DNA TGTGCCAGCAGTTTCGCGGGAGGGCCCGGGATCGAGCAGTTCTTC. This codes for CASSFAGGPGIEQFF.

The chain uses TRBV9 and TRBJ2-1, with a possible D match to TRBD2 (7 bases). Trimming removed 0 bases at V and 9 bases at J, with 16 bases between. This CDR3 has 15 amino acids. CDR1 is SGDLS and CDR2 is YYNGEE in the germline V gene. The CDR3 DNA sequence: TGTGCCAGCAGCGTAGAAATCGGGGGGCCCCGTGAGCAGTTCTTC. This codes for CASSVEIGGPREQFF.

Concerning this clone itself: An end of the junction does not agree with germline; a read error may underlie this. The chain links TRBV7-7 to TRBJ2-7; the match to TRBD1 covers 8 bases. CDR3 size: 16 residues. Per germline, CDR1 SSHAT and CDR2 FNYEAQ (reference sequence). The CDR3 sequence is CASSLNPWQGAREQYF. In nucleotides, the CDR3 is TGTGCTAGCAGCTTAAATCCGTGGCAGGGGGCGCGGGAGCAGTACTTC.

The CDR3 region is CASSLTYETERYEKLFF. In nucleotides, the CDR3 is TGTGCCAGCAGCTTAACCTACGAAACAGAACGATACGAAAAACTGTTTTTT. The chain joins TRBV7-8 to TRBJ1-4; the D is unclear. Germline V gene sequence: CDR1 SGHVS, CDR2 FQNEAQ. The V end was cut by 2 bases, the J end by 8 bases, with 21 bases between. This CDR3 spans 17 amino acids. The full variable domain, completed using reference TRBV7-8 and TRBJ1-4, is GAGVSQSPRYKVAKRGQDVALRCDPISGHVSLFWYQQALGQGPEFLTYFQNEAQLDKSGLPSDRFFAERPEGSVSTLKIQRTQQEDSAVYLCASSLTYETERYEKLFFGSGTQLSVL.

This rearrangement joins TRBV29-1 to TRBJ2-2, with a possible D match to TRBD2 (6 bases). Germline CDR1 reads SQVTM; CDR2 reads ANQGSEA. Trimming cost V 7 bases and J 4 bases, with 22 bases left between them. The CDR3 spans 16 residues. The CDR3 loop is CSARKDSGGLTGELFF. CDR3 in DNA: TGCAGCGCCCGCAAAGATAGCGGCGGTCTCACCGGGGAGCTGTTTTTT.

The chain employs TRBV7-3 and TRBJ2-7; 8 bases are shared with TRBD2. CDR1 is SGHTA, CDR2 FQGTGA, per germline. This CDR3 is 15 amino acids long. The V and J ends lost 5 bases and 3 bases, in that order; junction bases with no gene match: 9. CDR3 loop: CASSTSGGGSYEQYF. The CDR3 coding sequence is TGTGCCAGCAGCACCTCTGGCGGGGGGAGCTACGAGCAGTACTTC. Full variable domain (rest looked up from reference TRBV7-3 and TRBJ2-7): GAGVSQTPSNKVTEKGKYVELRCDPISGHTALYWYRQSLGQGPEFLIYFQGTGAADDSGLPNDRFFAVRPEGSVSTLKIQRTERGDSAVYLCASSTSGGGSYEQYFGPGTRLTVT.